This T cell receptor beta chain originates from a study of T cell responses to AZD1222 COVID-19 vaccine. Overall study results and limits: Donors skewed white British and female; clonal diversity was possibly underestimated. The study reported that nearly half of spike-specific TCRs target unmutated variant regions.

Remarks on this clone: What it binds is unknown.

The CDR3 has 15 residues. Germline V gene data show CDR1 as SGDLS and CDR2 as YYNGEE. Trimming cost V 3 bases and J 9 bases; bases outside gene matches: 9. Libraries were prepared by immunoSEQ multiplex PCR; TCRdb keeps only in-frame clonotypes and omits some of them. The table has around 100,000 clones, around 81% seen once; the top ten hold around 9.9%. The sequenced sample was peripheral blood, obtained on day 0 of AZD1222 vaccination. The sequence came from an adult in good health. The chain combines TRBV9 with TRBJ2-1; 10 nucleotides agree with TRBD1. The CDR3 bases are TGTGCCAGCAGCGGCGGGGACAGGGGATTTGGTGAGCAGTTCTTC. Translating it yields CASSGGDRGFGEQFF. Combining the CDR3 with reference TRBV9 and TRBJ2-1 gives the whole variable domain DSGVTQTPKHLITATGQRVTLRCSPRSGDLSVYWYQQSLDQGLQFLIQYYNGEERAKGNILERFSAQQFPDLHSELNLSSLELGDSALYFCASSGGDRGFGEQFFGPGTRLTVL.